These T cell receptor beta chains were read from a single sample in a study of graft-versus-host responses after intestinal transplantation. Their antigens remain unidentified. Data came from immunoSEQ multiplex PCR; TCRdb stores just in-frame clones and leaves some out. The top ten clones hold less than 0.1% of a sample with almost 85,000 clones, roughly 89% of them seen once. Material: unstimulated CD4+ T cells sorted from spleen or lymph node cells, obtained before intestinal transplant. The source is a human donor who received an intestinal transplant. CDR3s include the opening cysteine and the closing phenylalanine or tryptophan. A D gene is named only where the DNA matches it firmly. Rows may omit the clone size; those that give it use once, few, many or a size class.

j_call,v_call,d_call,clone_size,cdr3_nt,cdr3_aa
TRBJ2-7,TRBV5-4,TRBD2,NA,TGTGCCAGCAGCAACCCGGGACTAGCTACGGCCGAGCAGTACTTC,CASSNPGLATAEQYF
TRBJ2-7,TRBV5-6,NA,NA,TGTGCCAGCAGCTTATGGTCGGTAGCGCCGGTGGGTGCCTACGAGCAGTACTTC,CASSLWSVAPVGAYEQYF
TRBJ1-5,TRBV10-3,NA,NA,TGTGCCATCAGTGAATCAGGGGCGAATCAGCCCCAGCATTTT,CAISESGANQPQHF
TRBJ1-6,TRBV27,NA,NA,TGTGCCAGCAGTTTAAGGGAAGGAGGATCACCCCTCCACTTT,CASSLREGGSPLHF
TRBJ2-3,TRBV7-2,TRBD2,NA,TGTGCCATCGAACTAGCGGATACGCAGTATTTT,CAIELADTQYF
TRBJ1-2,TRBV5-6,NA,NA,TGTGCCAGCAGCCGCGTTCCATCGGGTGCCTATGGCTACACCTTC,CASSRVPSGAYGYTF
TRBJ1-2,TRBV30,TRBD1,NA,TGTGCCTGGAGTGTAACATCGGCCAGGGGGCATGGCTACACCTTC,CAWSVTSARGHGYTF
TRBJ1-1,TRBV6-5,TRBD1,NA,TGTGCCAGCAGTCGGACAGGACCAACTGAAGCTTTCTTT,CASSRTGPTEAFF
TRBJ2-7,TRBV7-9,TRBD1,NA,TGTGCCAGCAGCCGTTCGGGGACAGCCTACGAGCAGTACTTC,CASSRSGTAYEQYF
TRBJ1-6,TRBV5-1,NA,NA,TGCGCCAGCAGCCCGGGTCCCAATTCACCCCTCCACTTT,CASSPGPNSPLHF
TRBJ2-7,TRBV27,NA,NA,TGTGCCAGCAGTCGCGGTTCCAGCCTCAACTCCTACGAGCAGTACTTC,CASSRGSSLNSYEQYF
TRBJ2-3,TRBV15,NA,NA,TGTGCCACCAGCATGGACTTCACAGATACGCAGTATTTT,CATSMDFTDTQYF
TRBJ2-7,TRBV5-8,TRBD1,NA,TGTGCCAGCAGCTTGGTCGTCAGGACAGGCGCCTCCTACGAGCAGTACTTC,CASSLVVRTGASYEQYF
TRBJ1-6,TRBV15,NA,once,TGTGCCACCAGCCAGGGGTCGAGCTCCTATAATTCACCCCTCCACTTT,CATSQGSSSYNSPLHF